The source of this TCR beta chain is a study of blood T cells in healthy people across ages. Study-wide findings and caveats: Age advanced and TCR beta diversity per million T cells fell, roughly linearly.

With a J-beta primer mix and a sample-barcoded 5' primer, a second PCR ran 7 to 11 cycles. Template switching added a 12-random-nucleotide identifier to every cDNA molecule. Sequencing recovered at least 2.5 million CDR3-containing paired-end reads from each sample. TCRdb reprocessed the 5' RACE reads via MiXCR and lists one record per CDR3 protein. The sample yields hundreds of thousands of distinct CDR3 sequences, 25% to 30% seen once. Extraction yielded at least 6 micrograms of total RNA per sample. Only a few counts were recorded for this clonotype. Its antigen is unidentified. Material: blood. This clonotype was sampled from a woman in her sixties or seventies in good health.

The CDR3 DNA sequence: TGTGCCAGCGAACCGGAGGGGGTGATCAGGGGAGGTGAGCAGTTCTTC. Amino acids: CASEPEGVIRGGEQFF. The rearrangement joins TRBV4-2 to TRBJ2-1; the D gene could be TRBD1 or TRBD2 (6 bases each). The CDR3 has 16 amino acids. The V end was cut by 8 bases, the J end by 9 bases, with 26 bases between. CDR1 is LGHNA, CDR2 YNFKEQ, per germline.